The 15 T cell receptor beta chains reported below all come from one sample, sequenced in a study of T-cell memory formation after mild COVID-19. From the 5' RACE reads, TCRdb called clonotypes with MiXCR, one entry per CDR3 protein. The repertoire holds approximately 430,000 distinct CDR3 sequences, more than 20% seen once, with around 13% in the top ten. The sample taken for sequencing was PBMCs or a T cell subset sorted from them (not recorded which). Source of these receptors: an adult woman who had mild COVID-19 (a few samples of this study predate the infection). Cell type and time point are not known.

This clonotype turned up a few times. V is TRBV4-2 and J is TRBJ2-1; 12 bases agree with TRBD2. Looked up from germline, CDR1 is LGHNA and CDR2 is YNFKEQ. The V and J ends lost 1 base and 7 bases, in that order; junction bases with no gene match: 5. This CDR3 is built from 16 residues. This CDR3 is CASSQVGLAGGNEQFF. The CDR3 DNA reads as TGTGCCAGCAGCCAAGTTGGGCTAGCGGGAGGGAATGAGCAGTTCTTC.

This chain's CDR3 is CASSQAGSSSTDTQYF. The CDR3 coding sequence is TGCGCCAGCAGCCAAGCCGGCAGCAGCAGCACAGATACGCAGTATTTT. This rearrangement joins TRBV4-3 to TRBJ2-3; D is uncertain. The germline V gene has CDR1 LGHNA and CDR2 YSLEER. The CDR3 is made up of 16 amino acids. Trimming removed 1 base from V and 0 bases from J, with 11 bases in between.

Ten or more counts support this clonotype. The chain carries TRBV20-1 and TRBJ2-1; D gene unclear. The CDR3 runs 15 residues. V lost 0 bases and J 3 bases, leaving 12 bases between the germline ends. From germline, CDR1 is DFQATT and CDR2 SNEGSKA (reference sequence). Here the CDR3 DNA reads TGCAGTGCTAGAGATTTTGGTGGGTACTACAATGAGCAGTTCTTC. Its protein product is CSARDFGGYYNEQFF.

This chain joins TRBV30 and TRBJ1-1; unclear D gene. The V gene's germline CDR1 is GTSNPN and CDR2 SVGIG (reference sequence). The V gene lost 3 bases and the J gene lost 8 bases, with 16 bases spanning the gap. The CDR3 sequence is 13 residues long. CDR3 sequence (DNA): TGTGCCTGGAGGGGTAACAGTTGGAGAGAAGCTTTCTTT. Protein sequence: CAWRGNSWREAFF.

This clonotype was seen more than once but under ten times. This chain uses TRBV12-3 or TRBV12-4 with TRBJ2-7; D ambiguous. CDR3 length equals 14 residues. V was clipped by 5 bases and J by 2 bases, with 13 bases between them. CDR3 bases: TGTGCCAGCAGTCCCCCGTCGTCAGCCTACGAGCAGTACTTC. Translating it yields CASSPPSSAYEQYF.

This clonotype was seen more than once but under ten times. This chain connects TRBV7-9 to TRBJ1-2, with 9 bases fitting TRBD1. The germline V gene encodes CDR1 SEHNR and CDR2 FQNEAQ (reference sequence). This CDR3 has 17 amino acids. V dropped 8 bases and J dropped 8; count of bases not matched to a gene: 21. CDR3 in DNA: TGTGCCAGCGGACCCTGGACGGGACAGGGAAATTTAGGGGGCTACACCTTC. This sequence encodes CASGPWTGQGNLGGYTF.

The chain joins TRBV7-6 to TRBJ1-1; TRBD1 agrees at 7 bases. From germline, CDR1 is SGHVS and CDR2 FNYEAQ. The CDR3 has 13 residues. Germline trimming cut 5 bases from V and 5 bases from J; bases unmatched to any gene: 5. The CDR3 DNA sequence: TGTGCCAGCAGCCAGATACAGGGGACTGAAGCTTTCTTT. It codes for CASSQIQGTEAFF.

This clonotype has just a few counts. The chain carries TRBV7-8 and TRBJ1-1, with D perhaps TRBD1 (6 bases). Germline CDR1 reads SGHVS; CDR2 reads FQNEAQ. Trimming removed 5 bases from V and 0 bases from J, with 10 bases in between. CDR3 size: 14 residues. The CDR3 nucleotides are TGTGCCAGCAGCACGGACAGATTGAACACTGAAGCTTTCTTT. Translating it yields CASSTDRLNTEAFF.

V is TRBV5-1 and J is TRBJ1-1, with TRBD1 identical over 9 bases. The V gene end was trimmed by 4 bases and the J gene end by 6 bases; junction bases not matched to a gene: 13. This CDR3 contains 16 residues. From germline, CDR1 is SGHRS and CDR2 YFSETQ. CDR3 nucleotide sequence: TGCGCCAGCAGCCAGGGACAGGGTAGGAGTCAGGCTGAAGCTTTCTTT. Its translation is CASSQGQGRSQAEAFF.

The chain recombines TRBV3-1 with TRBJ2-7, with TRBD2 as a possible D gene (5 bases). Per germline, CDR1 LGHDT and CDR2 YNNKEL (reference sequence). The V end lost 0 bases, the J end lost 2 bases, and 8 bases lay between the germline ends. The CDR3 is made up of 14 amino acids. Written as DNA, the CDR3 is TGTGCCAGCAGCCAAGACTCGGGGACCTACGAGCAGTACTTC. This sequence encodes CASSQDSGTYEQYF.

The chain recombines TRBV7-8 with TRBJ2-7; TRBD1 might be the D (6 bases). This CDR3 region has 14 residues. The germline CDR1 and CDR2 sequences are SGHVS and FQNEAQ. The V end lost 3 bases, the J end lost 0 bases, and 9 bases lay between the germline ends. The CDR3 protein is CASSFDRTSYEQYF. The CDR3 region has the DNA TGTGCCAGCAGCTTCGACAGGACCTCCTACGAGCAGTACTTC.

V and J are TRBV6-5 and TRBJ1-1; tentative D call: TRBD1 (6 bases). CDR3 length equals 14 residues. Trimming stripped 2 bases from V and 5 bases from J, with 12 bases between. CDR1 is MNHEY, CDR2 SVGAGI, per germline. The CDR3 bases are TGTGCCAGCAGTTACACCAAGGGGGGGACTGAAGCTTTCTTT. Translated, it gives CASSYTKGGTEAFF.

The chain joins TRBV5-1 to TRBJ2-2; D unclear. The CDR3 length is 11 residues. Germline V CDR1 and CDR2: SGHRS, YFSETQ. V was shortened by 0 bases and J by 9 bases, with 3 bases between the two germline ends. For the CDR3, the DNA is TGCGCCAGCAGCTTGGGTTGGGAGCTGTTTTTT. This translates into CASSLGWELFF.

In its sample, this clonotype was seen a few times. The rearrangement joins TRBV12-3 or TRBV12-4 to TRBJ1-4, with D unclear. V was pared by 3 bases and J by 8 bases, with 13 bases between. This CDR3 has 14 amino acids. CDR3 sequence: CASSFGQVGEKLFF. The DNA for the CDR3 is TGTGCCAGCAGTTTTGGGCAGGTTGGGGAAAAACTGTTTTTT.

This clonotype has a handful of counts. The rearrangement links TRBV30 to TRBJ2-3; D remains unclear. Per the germline V gene, CDR1 is GTSNPN and CDR2 is SVGIG (reference sequence). Trimming stripped 0 bases from V and 2 bases from J, with 12 bases between. This CDR3 region has 15 residues. The CDR3 bases are TGTGCCTGGAGTGTACGGATAGCACTCACAGATACGCAGTATTTT. Translating gives CAWSVRIALTDTQYF.